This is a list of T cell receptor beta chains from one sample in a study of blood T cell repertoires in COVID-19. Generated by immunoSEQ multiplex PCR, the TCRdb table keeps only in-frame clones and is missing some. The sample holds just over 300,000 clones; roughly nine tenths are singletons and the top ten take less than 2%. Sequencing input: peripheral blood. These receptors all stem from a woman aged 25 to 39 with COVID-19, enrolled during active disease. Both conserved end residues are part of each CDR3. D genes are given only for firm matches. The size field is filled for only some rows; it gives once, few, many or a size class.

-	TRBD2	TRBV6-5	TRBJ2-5	TGTGCCAGCAGTTACTCTAAACGGCGGGGGGAGACCCAGTACTTC	CASSYSKRRGETQYF
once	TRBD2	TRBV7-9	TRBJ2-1	TGTGCCAGCAGCTGGAGTGGCGGGGGGGAATACAATGAGCAGTTCTTC	CASSWSGGGEYNEQFF
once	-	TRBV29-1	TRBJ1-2	TGCAGCGCTGTGGCAGGAACTGGCTACACCTTC	CSAVAGTGYTF
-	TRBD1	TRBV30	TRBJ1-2	TGTGCCTGGAGTACAGGGGGCTTTGGCTACACCTTC	CAWSTGGFGYTF
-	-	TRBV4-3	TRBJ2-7	TGCGCCAGCAGCCAAGATCTAGAGTACGAGCAGTACTTC	CASSQDLEYEQYF
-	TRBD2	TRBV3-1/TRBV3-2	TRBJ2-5	TGTGCCTGCGGGGGGGTTGGAGAGACCCAGTACTTC	CACGGVGETQYF
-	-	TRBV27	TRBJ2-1	TGTGCCAGCAGTTTAATACCAGACAGCTCCTACAATGAGCAGTTCTTC	CASSLIPDSSYNEQFF
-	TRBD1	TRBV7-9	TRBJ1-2	TGTGCCAGCCGACAGGGTGGCAACTATGGCTACACCTTC	CASRQGGNYGYTF
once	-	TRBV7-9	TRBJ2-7	TGTGCCAGCAGCTTAGCGGCAACAACAGGGTCCGGCTACGAGCAGTACTTC	CASSLAATTGSGYEQYF
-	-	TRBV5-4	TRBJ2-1	TGTGCCAGCAGCACTCGACAGGCAAGCAATGAGCAGTTCTTC	CASSTRQASNEQFF
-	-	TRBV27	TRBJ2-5	TGTGCCAGCAGTCCGGACTCCTCGGGGGAGACCCAGTACTTC	CASSPDSSGETQYF
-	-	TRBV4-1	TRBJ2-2	TGCGCCAGCAGCGGGGGGGCAAGCACCGGGGAGCTGTTTTTT	CASSGGASTGELFF
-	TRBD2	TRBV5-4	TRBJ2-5	TGTGCCAGCAGCTCGGGGGGGGCCCAAGAGACCCAGTACTTC	CASSSGGAQETQYF
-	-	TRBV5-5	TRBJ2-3	TGTGCCAGCAGCCTGACGGGGGGCGGAGACACAGATACGCAGTATTTT	CASSLTGGGDTDTQYF
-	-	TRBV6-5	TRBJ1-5	TGTGCCAGCCACCTGGGGTGGGGGGTTCAGCCCCAGCATTTT	CASHLGWGVQPQHF
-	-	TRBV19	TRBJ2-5	TGTGCCAGTAGTGACAGGGAGGATGAGACCCAGTACTTC	CASSDREDETQYF
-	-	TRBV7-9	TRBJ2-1	TGTGCCAGCAGCCAGGCGGGGCCACTTGGGGGTAATGAGCAGTTCTTC	CASSQAGPLGGNEQFF
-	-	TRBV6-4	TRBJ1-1	TGTGCCAGCATTCGGGATCGACTCGGGACTGAAGCTTTCTTT	CASIRDRLGTEAFF
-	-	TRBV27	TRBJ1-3	TGTGCCAGCAGTTTAAACCCAGGGGTCGGAAACACCATATATTTT	CASSLNPGVGNTIYF
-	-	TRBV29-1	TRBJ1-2	TGCAGCGTTGAAGGCCCATCAGATGGCTACACCTTC	CSVEGPSDGYTF
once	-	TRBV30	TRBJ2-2	TGTGCCTGGAGTCCGAACAGGGTAGCCATATCCGGGGAGCTGTTTTTT	CAWSPNRVAISGELFF
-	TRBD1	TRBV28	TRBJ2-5	TGTGCCAGCAGTCCCGGGACAGAAGAGACCCAGTACTTC	CASSPGTEETQYF
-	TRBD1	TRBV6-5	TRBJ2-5	TGTGCCAGCAGTCCGACAGGGTGGATGGAGACCCAGTACTTC	CASSPTGWMETQYF
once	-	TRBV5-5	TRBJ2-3	TGTGCCAGCAGCCGGCGGGGCGGCACAGATACGCAGTATTTT	CASSRRGGTDTQYF
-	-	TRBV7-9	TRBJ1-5	TGTGCCAGCAGCTTAGGAGGTCAGCCCCAGCATTTT	CASSLGGQPQHF
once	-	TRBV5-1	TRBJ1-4	TGCGCCAGCAGCTTGGCAGGCCTGGGTGAAAAACTGTTTTTT	CASSLAGLGEKLFF
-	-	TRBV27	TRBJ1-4	TGTGCCAGCAGCGGGGGGCGGGATGAAAAACTGTTTTTT	CASSGGRDEKLFF
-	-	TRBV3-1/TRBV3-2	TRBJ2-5	TGTGCCAGCAGCCAAGATTGGGGGCGGGAGACCCAGTACTTC	CASSQDWGRETQYF
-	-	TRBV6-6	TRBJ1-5	TGTGCCAGCCGGGGGAGGGATAGATATAGCAATCAGCCCCAGCATTTT	CASRGRDRYSNQPQHF
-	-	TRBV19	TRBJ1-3	TGTGCCAGTAGTATCGGGGAGTCTGGAAACACCATATATTTT	CASSIGESGNTIYF
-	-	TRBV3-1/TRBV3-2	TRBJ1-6	TGTGCCAGCAGCCAAGATAGGGGCTCCTATAATTCACCCCTCCACTTT	CASSQDRGSYNSPLHF
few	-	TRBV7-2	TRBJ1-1	TGTGCCAGCAGCTCCCTGAGGGTTGGGACTGAAGCTTTCTTT	CASSSLRVGTEAFF
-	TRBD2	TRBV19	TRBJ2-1	TGTGCCAGTAGTATAGGCCTAGCGGGGGTGGATGAGCAGTTCTTC	CASSIGLAGVDEQFF
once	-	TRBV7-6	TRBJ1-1	TGTGCCAGCAGCTTAAATGGACAGATGAACACTGAAGCTTTCTTT	CASSLNGQMNTEAFF
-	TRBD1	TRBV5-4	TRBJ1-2	TGTGCCAGCAGCCAGCCGGACAGGGGGGGGTACACCTTC	CASSQPDRGGYTF
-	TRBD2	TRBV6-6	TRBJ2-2	TGTGCCAGCATGATAGCGGGGGGTGGTGGGGAGCTGTTTTTT	CASMIAGGGGELFF
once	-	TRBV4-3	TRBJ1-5	TGCGCCAGCAGCCAACGCCTCGGTTATAGCAATCAGCCCCAGCATTTT	CASSQRLGYSNQPQHF
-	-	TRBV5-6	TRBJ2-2	TGTGCCAGCAGCTTGGTCACGGGGGAGAACACCGGGGAGCTGTTTTTT	CASSLVTGENTGELFF
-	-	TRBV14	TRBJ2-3	TGTGCCAGCAGCCAAGCAGGGCAGGGGGATACGCAGTATTTT	CASSQAGQGDTQYF
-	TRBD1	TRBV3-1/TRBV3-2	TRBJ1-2	TGTGCCAGCAGCCAAGACAGGGGGGCGAGTTTC	CASSQDRGASF
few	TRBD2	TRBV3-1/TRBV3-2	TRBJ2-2	TGTGCCAGCAGCCGACTAGCGGGGGGCGCGAACACCGGGGAGCTGTTTTTT	CASSRLAGGANTGELFF
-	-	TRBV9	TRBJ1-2	TGTGCCCGCCGCGGTGGGGGGGTACGAGGCTACACCTTC	CARRGGGVRGYTF
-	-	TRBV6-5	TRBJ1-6	TGTGCCAGCACCCCTGGGAGCTCCTATAATTCACCCCTCCACTTT	CASTPGSSYNSPLHF
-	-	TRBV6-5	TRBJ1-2	TGTGCCAGCAGTTACAGTGAACGGGGTTCTGTGGGCTACACCTTC	CASSYSERGSVGYTF
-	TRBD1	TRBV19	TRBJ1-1	TGTGCCAGCCAACCTGAGGACAGGGGGGGCATGAACACTGAAGCTTTCTTT	CASQPEDRGGMNTEAFF
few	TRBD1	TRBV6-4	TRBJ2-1	TGTGCCAGCAGTGACCTTCCTGGGACAGGGGGGAATGAGCAGTTCTTC	CASSDLPGTGGNEQFF
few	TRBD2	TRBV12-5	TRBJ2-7	TGTGCTAGTGGTTTGGTGCGGGGGGTTCGGTCCTACGAGCAGTACTTC	CASGLVRGVRSYEQYF
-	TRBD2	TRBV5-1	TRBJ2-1	TGCGCCAGCAGCTCTTGGACTAGGTCCTCCTACAATGAGCAGTTCTTC	CASSSWTRSSYNEQFF
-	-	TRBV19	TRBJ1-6	TGTGCCAGTAGTATAGAAAGAGGCTATAATTCACCCCTCCACTTT	CASSIERGYNSPLHF
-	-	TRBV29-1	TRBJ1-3	TGCAGCGTTGGGGGGGACGGAAGAAACACCATATATTTT	CSVGGDGRNTIYF
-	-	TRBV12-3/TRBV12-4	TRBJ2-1	TGTGCCAGCACGCTTCCTAGCAGCAATGAGCAGTTCTTC	CASTLPSSNEQFF
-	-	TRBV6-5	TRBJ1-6	TGTGCCAGCAGCAACGACAGGAGCCCTTCACCCCTCCACTTT	CASSNDRSPSPLHF
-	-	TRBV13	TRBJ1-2	TGTGCCAGCAGCTCTGTCCAGGGCCCCTATGGCTACACCTTC	CASSSVQGPYGYTF
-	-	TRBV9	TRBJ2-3	TGTGCCAGCAGCGTAGCTACGAGCGAGCGGTCCTCCCGCACAGATACGCAGTATTTT	CASSVATSERSSRTDTQYF
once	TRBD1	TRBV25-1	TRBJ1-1	TGTGCCAGCCAGGGGGCGAGCACTGAAGCTTTCTTT	CASQGASTEAFF